Here is one T cell receptor beta chain with its context. Its antigen remains unidentified. The data stem from a study of T-cell reconstitution after alpha-beta-depleted transplantation in children. Unique molecular identifiers tagged the TCRbeta library. TCRdb re-analysed the PCR reads in MiXCR, keeping a single row per CDR3 protein. The data contain almost 20,000 distinct CDR3 sequences, about an eighth of them singletons. The CDR3 has 14 amino acids. Germline loops: CDR1 WSHSY, CDR2 SAAADI. The J segment lost 0 bases and the V segment lost 8 bases, leaving 2 bases of the junction unmatched. General study results and limits: T-cell counts and diversity were attributed mostly to newly produced T cells one year after transplant. About two months after transplant, alpha-beta T cells reportedly came from several hundred expanded graft clones.

This receptor was taken from a female patient under 10 years old who had a stem cell transplant for congenital amegakaryocytic thrombocytopenia, so the T cells may come from the graft donor. The chain joins TRBV10-2 to TRBJ2-1, with 9 bases that match TRBD2. The starting material was PBMCs, mostly from graft donor cells, obtained 60 days after TCRalphabeta/CD19-depleted stem cell transplant. CDR3 loop: CASQRGDSYNEQFF. The CDR3, as DNA: TGCGCCAGCCAGCGGGGGGACTCCTACAATGAGCAGTTCTTC.